This T cell receptor beta chain was recovered during a study of cytomegalovirus exposure and HLA in healthy donors. Study-wide background: Per a later analysis, the 666 first-cohort and 100 to 150 validation repertoires shared one platform.

Per germline, CDR1 SGHTA and CDR2 FQGTGA. The CDR3 totals 15 residues. V lost 5 bases to trimming and J lost 7 bases; unmatched junction nucleotides: 10. These donors were members of the roughly 110-subject validation cohort, a group separate from the approximately 670-subject first cohort. Study-wide results and caveats: It was confirmed in vitro that a few of the CMV-associated chains were specific for CMV antigens.

For this clone: Antigen: not known.

The table came from immunoSEQ multiplex PCR; TCRdb's copy has only in-frame clones and leaves some out. The sample shows 150,000 to 200,000 clones, 84% of them seen only once. The source is a man between 25 and 39 years old in good health and CMV-seropositive. Sequencing used PBMCs. The genes are TRBV7-3 and TRBJ1-2, with 10 bases identical to TRBD1. CDR3 DNA: TGTGCCAGCAGCAAGCGCGACAGGGGGCATGGTGGCTACACCTTC. Amino acid sequence: CASSKRDRGHGGYTF.